The sample holds a few counts of the clone carrying this T cell receptor beta chain. V shed 4 bases, J shed 8 bases, and the junction held 15 bases outside the gene matches. The CDR3 is 17 amino acids. Germline V CDR1 and CDR2: SGHRS, YFSETQ. TCRdb called the RT-PCR reads again in MiXCR, with one record for every CDR3 protein. The sample records almost 700,000 distinct CDR3 sequences, approximately 15% being singletons. Sequenced input: memory CD4+ T cells from blood. The chain is built from TRBV5-1 and TRBJ2-1; 10 bases align to TRBD1. The receptor's source is a female donor in good health, serving as a healthy control. CDR3 region: CASSIQRTGGGSDEQFF. For the CDR3, the DNA is TGCGCCAGCAGCATCCAGAGGACAGGGGGTGGTAGCGATGAGCAGTTCTTC.